The rows below give T cell receptor beta chains drawn from one sample of a study of vaccination and CD4 T cells after COVID-19. TCRdb ran MiXCR on the PCR reads and lists one entry per CDR3 protein. The sample has around 20,000 distinct CDR3 sequences; approximately 48% are singletons. Their antigens are not known. The specimen sequenced was CD4+ T cells from blood, cultured in vitro. These receptor sequences come from a human donor who had recovered from COVID-19. The CDR3 runs from the conserved cysteine through the conserved F or W. A D gene is named only where the DNA matches it firmly. Size tells how often a clone was seen (once, few, many) or the class of an expanded clone, and some rows leave it out.

TRBJ2-7,.,.,TRBV7-2,CASSLGGSSSYEQYF,TGTGCCAGCAGCTTGGGCGGGTCTAGCTCCTACGAGCAGTACTTC
TRBJ1-1,few,TRBD1,TRBV2,CASSEGRAGGTEAFF,TGTGCCAGCAGTGAAGGTAGGGCAGGGGGCACTGAAGCTTTCTTT
TRBJ2-7,few,.,TRBV6-5,CASSYSGAKGASYEQYF,TGTGCCAGCAGTTACTCGGGGGCCAAAGGGGCCTCCTACGAGCAGTACTTC
TRBJ1-2,.,TRBD1,TRBV6-1,CASTGRTGLLDGYTF,TGTGCCAGCACAGGCCGGACAGGGCTTTTGGATGGCTACACCTTC
TRBJ1-2,few,TRBD1,TRBV20-1,CSAIGVDRDIGYGYTF,TGCAGTGCCATAGGGGTAGACAGGGATATTGGGTATGGCTACACCTTC
TRBJ1-1,.,.,TRBV3-1,CASSQDGMNTEAFF,TGTGCCAGCAGCCAAGACGGGATGAACACTGAAGCTTTCTTT
TRBJ1-3,few,TRBD1,TRBV20-1,CSARESTGDGNTIYF,TGCAGTGCTAGGGAATCGACAGGGGATGGAAACACCATATATTTT
TRBJ2-3,.,.,TRBV7-9,CASSLGRHSTDTQYF,TGTGCCAGCAGCTTAGGACGGCATAGCACAGATACGCAGTATTTT
TRBJ2-2,.,.,TRBV7-6,CASSPRAQATGELFF,TGTGCCAGCAGCCCCCGGGCGCAAGCCACCGGGGAGCTGTTTTTT
TRBJ2-3,.,.,TRBV9,CASSVFGTSTDTQYF,TGTGCCAGCAGCGTGTTTGGGACCTCCACAGATACGCAGTATTTT
TRBJ1-1,.,.,TRBV6-1,CASSKQQGVDTEAFF,TGTGCCAGCAGTAAACAACAAGGGGTCGACACTGAAGCTTTCTTT
TRBJ2-2,.,TRBD2,TRBV5-4,CASSAGLAGVRTGELFF,TGTGCCAGCAGCGCGGGACTAGCGGGAGTTCGAACCGGGGAGCTGTTTTTT
TRBJ2-5,.,.,TRBV6-1,CASRPTGTRGETQYF,TGTGCCAGCAGGCCGACAGGGACTAGGGGAGAGACCCAGTACTTC
TRBJ1-4,few,.,TRBV21-1,CASSKGVRRNEKLFF,TGTGCCAGCAGCAAAGGGGTTAGGCGTAATGAAAAACTGTTTTTT
TRBJ2-2,few,.,TRBV6-1,CASTPQRANTGELFF,TGTGCCAGCACCCCCCAGCGAGCGAACACCGGGGAGCTGTTTTTT
TRBJ1-3,few,.,TRBV4-1,CASSQDAGWSSGNTIYF,TGCGCCAGCAGCCAAGATGCGGGGTGGAGCTCTGGAAACACCATATATTTT
TRBJ1-1,.,.,TRBV21-1,CASSTRYRLAGITEAFF,TGTGCCAGCAGCACACGATACAGGCTTGCGGGGATCACTGAAGCTTTCTTT
TRBJ1-2,few,TRBD1,TRBV6-1,CASSWDSNYGYTF,TGTGCCAGCAGCTGGGACAGTAACTATGGCTACACCTTC
TRBJ2-1,.,TRBD2,TRBV20-1,CSAELSGSSYNEQFF,TGCAGTGCTGAGTTGAGCGGGAGCTCCTACAATGAGCAGTTCTTC
TRBJ2-7,.,TRBD1,TRBV6-5,CASSSITGAYVQYF,TGTGCCAGCAGTTCCATTACAGGGGCTTATGTGCAGTACTTC
TRBJ1-1,.,TRBD1,TRBV19,CASTGQGNTEAFF,TGTGCCAGTACGGGACAGGGAAACACTGAAGCTTTCTTT
TRBJ1-2,.,.,TRBV6-2/TRBV6-3,CASSYATGANYGYTF,TGTGCCAGCAGTTACGCGACGGGAGCTAACTATGGCTACACCTTC
TRBJ2-5,.,.,TRBV18,CASSPYTGDQETQYF,TGTGCCAGCTCACCATATACGGGGGATCAAGAGACCCAGTACTTC
TRBJ1-1,few,.,TRBV25-1,CASRSILGSGLGTEAFF,TGTGCCAGCCGATCCATATTAGGGTCGGGGTTGGGCACTGAAGCTTTCTTT
TRBJ2-7,.,.,TRBV2,CASSAGNYEQYF,TGTGCCAGCAGTGCGGGCAACTACGAGCAGTACTTC
TRBJ2-3,.,.,TRBV6-4,CASSDYGTPVTDTQYF,TGTGCCAGCAGTGACTACGGGACACCCGTCACAGATACGCAGTATTTT
TRBJ1-1,few,.,TRBV10-2,CASSAQRWDTEAFF,TGCGCCAGCAGTGCGCAGAGGTGGGACACTGAAGCTTTCTTT
TRBJ2-6,.,.,TRBV7-2,CASSLAGVGANVLTF,TGTGCCAGCAGCTTGGCAGGGGTCGGGGCCAACGTCCTGACTTTC
TRBJ2-3,.,.,TRBV30,CAWGVGDTQYF,TGTGCCTGGGGGGTGGGCGACACGCAGTATTTT
TRBJ2-5,once,.,TRBV10-2,CASSESRETQYF,TGCGCCAGCAGTGAGTCGAGAGAGACCCAGTACTTC
TRBJ1-1,few,TRBD1,TRBV6-1,CASRARQGKNTEAFF,TGTGCCAGCAGGGCGCGACAGGGGAAGAACACTGAAGCTTTCTTT
TRBJ1-3,few,.,TRBV27,CASSLNFEPGNTIYF,TGTGCCAGCAGTTTGAACTTCGAACCTGGAAACACCATATATTTT
TRBJ1-1,.,.,TRBV20-1,CSASGGSNTEAFF,TGCAGTGCTAGCGGGGGCTCGAACACTGAAGCTTTCTTT
TRBJ1-6,.,TRBD1,TRBV7-3,CASSTGQGANSPLHF,TGTGCCAGCAGCACTGGACAGGGGGCTAATTCACCCCTCCACTTT
TRBJ2-3,few,TRBD2,TRBV27,CASSSEAGGGGTDTQYF,TGTGCCAGCAGTTCGGAAGCGGGAGGCGGGGGGACAGATACGCAGTATTTT
TRBJ2-3,.,TRBD1,TRBV6-1,CASKRMGQGTDTQYF,TGTGCCAGCAAAAGGATGGGACAGGGCACAGATACGCAGTATTTT
TRBJ2-3,.,TRBD2,TRBV25-1,CASSERAGGSTDTQYF,TGTGCCAGCAGTGAAAGGGCGGGGGGGAGCACAGATACGCAGTATTTT
TRBJ1-2,.,TRBD1,TRBV7-2,CASSLLGQGNGYTF,TGTGCCAGCAGCTTACTCGGACAGGGGAATGGCTACACCTTC
TRBJ2-1,.,TRBD2,TRBV20-1,CSAHRPSGSYNEQFF,TGCAGTGCTCACCGACCTAGCGGAAGCTACAATGAGCAGTTCTTC
TRBJ2-2,.,.,TRBV5-6,CASSPLSGPNTGELFF,TGTGCCAGCAGCCCGTTAAGCGGACCGAACACCGGGGAGCTGTTTTTT
TRBJ2-3,few,.,TRBV6-2/TRBV6-3,CASTRTGTDTQYF,TGTGCCAGCACTCGAACCGGCACAGATACGCAGTATTTT
TRBJ2-5,.,.,TRBV6-1,CASSPPTQRYWETQYF,TGTGCCAGCAGTCCCCCCACCCAGCGGTACTGGGAGACCCAGTACTTC